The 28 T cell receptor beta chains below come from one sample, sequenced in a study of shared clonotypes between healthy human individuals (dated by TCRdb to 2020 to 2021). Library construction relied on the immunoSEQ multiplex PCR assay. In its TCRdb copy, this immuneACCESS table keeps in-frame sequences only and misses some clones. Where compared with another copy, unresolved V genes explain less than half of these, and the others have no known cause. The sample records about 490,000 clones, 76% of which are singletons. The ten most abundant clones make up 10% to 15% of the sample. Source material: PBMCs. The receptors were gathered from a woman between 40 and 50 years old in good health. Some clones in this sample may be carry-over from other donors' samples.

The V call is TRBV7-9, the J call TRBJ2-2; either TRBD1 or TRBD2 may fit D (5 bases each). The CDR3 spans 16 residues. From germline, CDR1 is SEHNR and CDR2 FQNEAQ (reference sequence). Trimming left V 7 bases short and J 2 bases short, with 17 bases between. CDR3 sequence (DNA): TGTGCCAGCATTCAAAGAGGGGTCTTAAACACCGGGGAGCTGTTTTTT. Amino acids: CASIQRGVLNTGELFF. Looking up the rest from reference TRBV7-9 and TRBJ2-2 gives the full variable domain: DTGVSQNPRHKITKRGQNVTFRCDPISEHNRLYWYRQTLGQGPEFLTYFQNEAQLEKSRLLSDRFSAERPKGSFSTLEIQRTEQGDSAMYLCASIQRGVLNTGELFFGEGSRLTVL.

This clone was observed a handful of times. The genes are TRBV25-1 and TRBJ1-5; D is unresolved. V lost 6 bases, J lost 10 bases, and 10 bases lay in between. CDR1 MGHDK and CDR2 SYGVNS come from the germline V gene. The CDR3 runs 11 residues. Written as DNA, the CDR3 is TGTGCCAGCAGAAATGATGGACCCCAGCATTTT. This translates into CASRNDGPQHF.

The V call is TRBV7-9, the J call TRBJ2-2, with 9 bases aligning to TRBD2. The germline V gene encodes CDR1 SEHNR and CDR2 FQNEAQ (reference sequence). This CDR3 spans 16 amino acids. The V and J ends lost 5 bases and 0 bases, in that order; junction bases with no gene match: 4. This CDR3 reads CASSKTSGTNTGELFF. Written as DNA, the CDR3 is TGTGCCAGCAGCAAGACTAGCGGAACGAACACCGGGGAGCTGTTTTTT.

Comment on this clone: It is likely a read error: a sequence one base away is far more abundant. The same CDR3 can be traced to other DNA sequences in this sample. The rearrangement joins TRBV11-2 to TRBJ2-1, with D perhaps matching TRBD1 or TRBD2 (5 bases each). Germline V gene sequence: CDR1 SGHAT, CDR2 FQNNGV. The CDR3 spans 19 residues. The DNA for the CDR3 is TGTGCTAGCAGCTTAGGAAGGAAACTGGTTGGGGGCTCCTACAATGAGCAGTTCTTC. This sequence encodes CASSLGRKLVGGSYNEQFF.

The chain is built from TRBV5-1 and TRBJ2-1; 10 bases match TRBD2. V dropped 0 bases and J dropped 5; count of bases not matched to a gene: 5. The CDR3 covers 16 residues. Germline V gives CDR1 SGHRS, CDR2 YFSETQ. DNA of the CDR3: TGCGCCAGCAGCTTGGATAGCGGGAGGACAAACAATGAGCAGTTCTTC. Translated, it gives CASSLDSGRTNNEQFF.

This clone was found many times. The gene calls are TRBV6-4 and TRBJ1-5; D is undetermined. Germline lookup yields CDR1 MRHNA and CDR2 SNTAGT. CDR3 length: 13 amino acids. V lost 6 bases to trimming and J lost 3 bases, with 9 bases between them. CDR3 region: CASSTDPNQPQHF. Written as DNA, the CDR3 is TGTGCCAGCAGCACAGACCCCAATCAGCCCCAGCATTTT.

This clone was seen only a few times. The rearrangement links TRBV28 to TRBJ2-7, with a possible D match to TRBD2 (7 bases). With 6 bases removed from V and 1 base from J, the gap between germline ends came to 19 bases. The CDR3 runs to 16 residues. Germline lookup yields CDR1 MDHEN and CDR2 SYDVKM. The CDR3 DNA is TGTGCCAGCAGCCCAGTCGGGGGCGGGAGATCCTACGAGCAGTACTTC. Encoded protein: CASSPVGGGRSYEQYF. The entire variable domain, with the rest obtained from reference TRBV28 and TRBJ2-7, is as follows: DVKVTQSSRYLVKRTGEKVFLECVQDMDHENMFWYRQDPGLGLRLIYFSYDVKMKEKGDIPEGYSVSREKKERFSLILESASTNQTSMYLCASSPVGGGRSYEQYFGPGTRLTVT.

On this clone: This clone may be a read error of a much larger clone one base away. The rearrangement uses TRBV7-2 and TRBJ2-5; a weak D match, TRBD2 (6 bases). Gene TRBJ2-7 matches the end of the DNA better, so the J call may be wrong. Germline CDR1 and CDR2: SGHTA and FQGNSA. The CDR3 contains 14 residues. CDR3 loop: CASSLGLLPYEQYF. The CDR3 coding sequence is TGTGCCAGCAGCTTGGGACTCCTACCCTACGAGCAGTACTTC.

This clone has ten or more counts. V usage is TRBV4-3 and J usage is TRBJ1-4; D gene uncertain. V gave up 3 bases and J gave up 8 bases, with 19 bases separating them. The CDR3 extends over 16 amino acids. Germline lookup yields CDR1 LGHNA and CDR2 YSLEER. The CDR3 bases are TGCGCCAGCAGCCACGGGAGAGTGGGGTTAGGGGAAAAACTGTTTTTT. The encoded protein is CASSHGRVGLGEKLFF.

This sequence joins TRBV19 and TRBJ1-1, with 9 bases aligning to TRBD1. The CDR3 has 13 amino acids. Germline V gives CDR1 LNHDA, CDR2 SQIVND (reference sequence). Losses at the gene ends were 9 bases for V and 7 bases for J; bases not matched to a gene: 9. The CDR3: CASIDRGSVEAFF. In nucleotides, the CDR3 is TGTGCCAGCATAGACAGGGGGTCAGTTGAAGCTTTCTTT. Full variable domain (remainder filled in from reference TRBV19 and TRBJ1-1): DGGITQSPKYLFRKEGQNVTLSCEQNLNHDAMYWYRQDPGQGLRLIYYSQIVNDFQKGDIAEGYSVSREKKESFPLTVTSAQKNPTAFYLCASIDRGSVEAFFGQGTRLTVV.

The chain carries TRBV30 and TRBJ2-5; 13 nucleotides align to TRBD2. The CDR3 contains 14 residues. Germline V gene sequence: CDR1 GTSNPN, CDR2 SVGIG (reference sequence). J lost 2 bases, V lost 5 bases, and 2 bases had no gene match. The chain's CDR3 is CAWGGLAGQETQYF. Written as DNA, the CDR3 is TGTGCCTGGGGGGGACTAGCGGGACAAGAGACCCAGTACTTC.

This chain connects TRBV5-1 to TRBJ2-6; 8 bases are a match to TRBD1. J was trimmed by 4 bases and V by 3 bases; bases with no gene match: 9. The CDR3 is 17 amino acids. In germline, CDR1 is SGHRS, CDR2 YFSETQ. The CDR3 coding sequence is TGCGCCAGCAGCTACCGGGACAGGCCCTCCGGGGCCAACGTCCTGACTTTC. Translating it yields CASSYRDRPSGANVLTF. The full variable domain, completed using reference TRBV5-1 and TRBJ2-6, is KAGVTQTPRYLIKTRGQQVTLSCSPISGHRSVSWYQQTPGQGLQFLFEYFSETQRNKGNFPGRFSGRQFSNSRSEMNVSTLELGDSALYLCASSYRDRPSGANVLTFGAGSRLTVL.

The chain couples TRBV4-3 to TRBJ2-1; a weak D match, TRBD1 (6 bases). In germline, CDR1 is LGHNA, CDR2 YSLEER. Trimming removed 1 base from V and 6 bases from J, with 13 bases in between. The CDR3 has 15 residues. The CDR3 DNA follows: TGCGCCAGCAGCCAAGCGGCGGGCAGGGGCAATGAGCAGTTCTTC. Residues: CASSQAAGRGNEQFF.

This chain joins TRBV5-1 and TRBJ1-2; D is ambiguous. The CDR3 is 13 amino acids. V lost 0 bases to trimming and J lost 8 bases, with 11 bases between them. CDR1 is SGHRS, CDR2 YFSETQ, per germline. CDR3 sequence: CASSLVESGGYTF. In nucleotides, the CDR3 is TGCGCCAGCAGCTTGGTGGAGTCGGGAGGCTACACCTTC.

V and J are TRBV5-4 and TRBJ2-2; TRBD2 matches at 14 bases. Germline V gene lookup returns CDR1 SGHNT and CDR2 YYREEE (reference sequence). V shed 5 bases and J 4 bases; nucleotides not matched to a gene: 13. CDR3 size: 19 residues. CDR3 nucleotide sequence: TGTGCCAGCAGACCTCAACCGGGACTAGCGGGAGTTGCCACCGGGGAGCTGTTTTTT. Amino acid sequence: CASRPQPGLAGVATGELFF.

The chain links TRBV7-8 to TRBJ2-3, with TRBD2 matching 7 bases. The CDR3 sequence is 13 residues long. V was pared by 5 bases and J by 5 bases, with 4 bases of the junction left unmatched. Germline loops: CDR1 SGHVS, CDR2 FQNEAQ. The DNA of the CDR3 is TGTGCCAGCAGCAGGGGAGGGGTAGATACGCAGTATTTT. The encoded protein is CASSRGGVDTQYF.

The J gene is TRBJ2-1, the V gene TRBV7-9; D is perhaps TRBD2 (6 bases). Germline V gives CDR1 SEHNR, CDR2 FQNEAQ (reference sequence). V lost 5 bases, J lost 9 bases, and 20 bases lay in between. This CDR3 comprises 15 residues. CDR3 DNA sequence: TGTGCCAGCAGCCCCGCGGGGAAGGTAGGGAGTGAGCAGTTCTTC. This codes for CASSPAGKVGSEQFF.

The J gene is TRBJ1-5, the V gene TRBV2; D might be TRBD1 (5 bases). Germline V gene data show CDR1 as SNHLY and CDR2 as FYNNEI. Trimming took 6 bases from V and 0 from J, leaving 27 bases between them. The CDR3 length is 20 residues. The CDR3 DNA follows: TGTGCCAGCAGCTCCCTGCCCCCGACAGAAAGCTTTTATAGCAATCAGCCCCAGCATTTT. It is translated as CASSSLPPTESFYSNQPQHF.

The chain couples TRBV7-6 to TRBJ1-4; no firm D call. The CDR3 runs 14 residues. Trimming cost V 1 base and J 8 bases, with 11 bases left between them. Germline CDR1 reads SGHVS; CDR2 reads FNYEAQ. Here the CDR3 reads CASSLVGKGEKLFF. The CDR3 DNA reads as TGTGCCAGCAGCTTAGTCGGGAAAGGGGAAAAACTGTTTTTT.

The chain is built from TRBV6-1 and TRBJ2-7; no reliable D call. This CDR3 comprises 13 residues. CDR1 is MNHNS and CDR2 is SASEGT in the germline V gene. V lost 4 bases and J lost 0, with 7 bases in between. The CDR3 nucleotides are TGTGCCAGCAGTGTAACGAGCTCCTACGAGCAGTACTTC. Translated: CASSVTSSYEQYF.

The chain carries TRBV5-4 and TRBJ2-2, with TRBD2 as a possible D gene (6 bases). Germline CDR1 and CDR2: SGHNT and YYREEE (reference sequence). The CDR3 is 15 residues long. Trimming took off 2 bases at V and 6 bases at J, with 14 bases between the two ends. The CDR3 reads CASSFGGDASGELFF. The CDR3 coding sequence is TGTGCCAGCAGCTTCGGCGGGGACGCCTCCGGGGAGCTGTTTTTT.

CDR3 sequence (DNA): TGCGCCAGCAGCTTGGGATCAGGGGGCTGGAGCACTGAAGCTTTCTTT. Its translation is CASSLGSGGWSTEAFF. V gene TRBV5-1 combines with J gene TRBJ1-1, with 8 bases matching TRBD1. This CDR3 is 16 amino acids long. From germline, CDR1 is SGHRS and CDR2 YFSETQ. The junction had 8 bases not matched to a gene; V was cut back by 0 bases and J by 4 bases.

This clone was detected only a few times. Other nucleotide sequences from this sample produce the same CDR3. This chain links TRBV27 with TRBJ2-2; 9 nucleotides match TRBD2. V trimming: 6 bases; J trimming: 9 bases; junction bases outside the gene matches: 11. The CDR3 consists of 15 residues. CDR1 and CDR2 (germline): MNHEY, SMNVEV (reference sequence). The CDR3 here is CASSNRLADDRELFF. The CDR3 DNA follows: TGTGCCAGCAGCAACCGACTAGCGGATGACCGGGAGCTGTTTTTT.

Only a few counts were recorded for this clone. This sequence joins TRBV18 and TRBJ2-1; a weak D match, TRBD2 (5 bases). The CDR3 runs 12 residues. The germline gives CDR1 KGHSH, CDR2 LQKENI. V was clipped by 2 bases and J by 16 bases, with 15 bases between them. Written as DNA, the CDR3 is TGTGCCAGCTCACCAGAAGCGGAGGCAAGCTTCTTC. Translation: CASSPEAEASFF.

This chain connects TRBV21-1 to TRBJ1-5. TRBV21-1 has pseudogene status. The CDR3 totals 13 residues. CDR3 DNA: TGTGCCAGCAGCAAATTTAGTATCCAGCCCCAGCATTTT. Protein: CASSKFSIQPQHF.

In nucleotides, the CDR3 is TGTGCCAGCAGCTTTATGGTAGCGGGAGGTACAGACATTCAGTACTTC. This codes for CASSFMVAGGTDIQYF. The gene calls are TRBV5-5 and TRBJ2-4; 10 positions agree with TRBD2. The length of the CDR3 is 16 residues. CDR1 and CDR2 (germline): SGHKS, YYEKEE (reference sequence). V gave up 2 bases and J gave up 8 bases; unmatched junction bases: 10.

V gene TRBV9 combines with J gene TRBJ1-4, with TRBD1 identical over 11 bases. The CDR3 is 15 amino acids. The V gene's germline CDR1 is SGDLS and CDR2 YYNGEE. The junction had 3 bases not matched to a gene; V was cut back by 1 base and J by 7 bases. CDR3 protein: CASSVWTGGGEKLFF. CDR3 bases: TGTGCCAGCAGCGTATGGACAGGGGGCGGTGAAAAACTGTTTTTT.

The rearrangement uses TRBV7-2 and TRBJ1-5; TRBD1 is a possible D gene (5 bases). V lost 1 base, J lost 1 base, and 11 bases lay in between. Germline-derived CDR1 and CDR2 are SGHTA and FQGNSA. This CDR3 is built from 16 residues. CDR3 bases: TGTGCCAGCAGCTTAGAGTCGGGGGGGAGCAATCAGCCCCAGCATTTT. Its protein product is CASSLESGGSNQPQHF.